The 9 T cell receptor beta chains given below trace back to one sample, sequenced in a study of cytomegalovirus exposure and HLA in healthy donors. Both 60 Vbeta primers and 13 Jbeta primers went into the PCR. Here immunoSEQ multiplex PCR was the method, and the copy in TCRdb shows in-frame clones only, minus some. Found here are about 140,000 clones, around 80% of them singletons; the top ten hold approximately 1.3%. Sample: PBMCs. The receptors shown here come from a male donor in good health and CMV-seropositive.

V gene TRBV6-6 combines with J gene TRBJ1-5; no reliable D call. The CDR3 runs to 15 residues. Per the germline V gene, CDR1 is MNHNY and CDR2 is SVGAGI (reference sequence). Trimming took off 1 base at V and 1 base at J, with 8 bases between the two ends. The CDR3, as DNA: TGTGCCAGCAGTTACTTGGGAGGGAGCAATCAGCCCCAGCATTTT. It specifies CASSYLGGSNQPQHF.

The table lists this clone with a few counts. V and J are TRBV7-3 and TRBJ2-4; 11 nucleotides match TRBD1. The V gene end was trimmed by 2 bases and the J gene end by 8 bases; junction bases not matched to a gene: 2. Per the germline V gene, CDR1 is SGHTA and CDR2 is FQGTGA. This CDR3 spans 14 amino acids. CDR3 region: CASSLGQGAYIQYF. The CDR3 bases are TGTGCCAGCAGCTTAGGACAGGGGGCGTACATTCAGTACTTC.

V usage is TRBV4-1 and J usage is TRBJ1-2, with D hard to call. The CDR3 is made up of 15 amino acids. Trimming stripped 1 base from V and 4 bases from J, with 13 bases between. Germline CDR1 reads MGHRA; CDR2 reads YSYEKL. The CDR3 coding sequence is TGCGCCAGCAGCCAAGGTCACTCCGTCCTCTATGGCTACACCTTC. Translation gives CASSQGHSVLYGYTF.

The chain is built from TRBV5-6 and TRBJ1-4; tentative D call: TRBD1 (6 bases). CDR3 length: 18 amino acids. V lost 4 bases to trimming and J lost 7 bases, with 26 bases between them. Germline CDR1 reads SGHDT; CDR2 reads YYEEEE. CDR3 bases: TGTGCCAGCAGCAATAGCGGGACAACAGGGTGGGGCGGTGAAAAACTGTTTTTT. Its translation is CASSNSGTTGWGGEKLFF.

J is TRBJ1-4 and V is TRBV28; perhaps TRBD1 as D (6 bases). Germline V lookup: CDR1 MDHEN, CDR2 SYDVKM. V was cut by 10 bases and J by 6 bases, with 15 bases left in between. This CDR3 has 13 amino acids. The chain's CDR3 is CATRLDRYEKLFF. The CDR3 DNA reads TGTGCCACTCGGCTGGACAGATATGAAAAACTGTTTTTT.

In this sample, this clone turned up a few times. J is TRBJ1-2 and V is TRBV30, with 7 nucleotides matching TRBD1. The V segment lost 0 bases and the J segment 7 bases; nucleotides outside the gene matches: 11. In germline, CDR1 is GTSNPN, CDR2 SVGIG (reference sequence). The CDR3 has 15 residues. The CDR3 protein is CAWSVRASGGGGYTF. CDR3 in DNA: TGTGCCTGGAGTGTGAGGGCGTCAGGGGGTGGTGGCTACACCTTC.

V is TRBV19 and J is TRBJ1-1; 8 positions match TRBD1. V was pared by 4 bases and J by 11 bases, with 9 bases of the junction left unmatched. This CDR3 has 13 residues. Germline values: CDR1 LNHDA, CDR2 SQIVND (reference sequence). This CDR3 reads CASSRSDRVHAFF. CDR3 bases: TGTGCCAGTAGTAGGTCGGACAGGGTGCATGCTTTCTTT.

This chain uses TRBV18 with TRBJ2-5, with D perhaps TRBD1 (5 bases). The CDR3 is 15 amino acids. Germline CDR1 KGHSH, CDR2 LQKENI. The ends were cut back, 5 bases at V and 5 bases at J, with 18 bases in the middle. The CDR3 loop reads CASSSRTDWGETQYF. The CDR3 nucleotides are TGTGCCAGCTCATCCCGCACAGACTGGGGCGAGACCCAGTACTTC.

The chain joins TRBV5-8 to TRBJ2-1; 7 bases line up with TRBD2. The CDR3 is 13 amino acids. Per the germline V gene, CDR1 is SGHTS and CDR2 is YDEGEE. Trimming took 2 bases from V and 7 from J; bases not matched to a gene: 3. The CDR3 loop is CASSFQGGNEQFF. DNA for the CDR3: TGTGCCAGCAGCTTTCAGGGAGGGAATGAGCAGTTCTTC.